These 25 T cell receptor beta chains were sequenced from one sample in a study of T cell responses to AZD1222 COVID-19 vaccine. Produced via immunoSEQ multiplex PCR; TCRdb's table is partial and in-frame only. This sample has more than 50,000 clones, with over 80% found just once. Sample: peripheral blood, taken 28 days after the second AZD1222 dose. The receptors were sampled from an adult who received the AZD1222 COVID-19 vaccine.

The chain has TRBV4-1 and TRBJ2-1; D ambiguous. V lost 1 base to trimming and J lost 10 bases, with 8 bases between them. Germline V gene sequence: CDR1 MGHRA, CDR2 YSYEKL. The CDR3 runs to 12 residues. The CDR3 DNA is TGCGCCAGCAGCCAAGGCCCCTGGGAGCAGTTCTTC. It codes for CASSQGPWEQFF.

V and J are TRBV6-4 and TRBJ1-1; D call uncertain. This CDR3 spans 13 amino acids. Germline CDR1 is MRHNA and CDR2 is SNTAGT. Trimming cost V 4 bases and J 5 bases, with 11 bases left between them. This chain's CDR3 is CASSVSMQTEAFF. CDR3 DNA: TGTGCCAGCAGTGTTTCTATGCAGACTGAAGCTTTCTTT.

The chain recombines TRBV28 with TRBJ1-2; 8 nucleotides match TRBD1. After removal of 0 bases from V and 8 bases from J, the junction contained 14 bases not matched to a gene. Germline CDR1 reads MDHEN; CDR2 reads SYDVKM. CDR3 length: 17 residues. DNA of the CDR3: TGTGCCAGCAGTTTATGGGTGGCAGGGGGCGAATCGAGCGGCTACACCTTC. It translates to CASSLWVAGGESSGYTF.

V gene TRBV10-1 combines with J gene TRBJ2-5; TRBD2 matches at 11 bases. Per the germline V gene, CDR1 is WNHNN and CDR2 is SYGVQD (reference sequence). The J segment lost 4 bases and the V segment lost 5 bases, leaving 3 bases of the junction unmatched. This CDR3 comprises 14 residues. The CDR3 nucleotides read TGCGCCAGCAGTCCAGGACTAGCGGGAGAGACCCAGTACTTC. Translated, it gives CASSPGLAGETQYF.

This rearrangement joins TRBV28 to TRBJ2-5; tentative D call: TRBD1 (5 bases). Germline CDR1 reads MDHEN; CDR2 reads SYDVKM. Trimming pared 4 bases from V and 1 base from J, leaving 10 bases between. This CDR3 is built from 14 residues. CDR3 loop: CASSWGAFQETQYF. The CDR3 DNA reads TGTGCCAGCAGTTGGGGCGCCTTCCAAGAGACCCAGTACTTC.

The chain carries TRBV25-1 and TRBJ1-5, with D possibly matching TRBD1 (5 bases). The CDR3 has 13 amino acids. Germline CDR1 is MGHDK and CDR2 is SYGVNS. V was shortened by 4 bases and J by 4 bases, with 8 bases between the two germline ends. CDR3 amino acids: CASSGTGNQPQHF. The CDR3, as DNA: TGTGCCAGCAGTGGAACAGGTAATCAGCCCCAGCATTTT.

The CDR3 DNA follows: TGTGCCAGCAGCTTCGGGCATTACAATGAGCAGTTCTTC. Residues: CASSFGHYNEQFF. The chain recombines TRBV7-3 with TRBJ2-1; D is unclear. This CDR3 is 13 amino acids long. Trimming removed 3 bases from V and 4 bases from J, with 7 bases in between. Germline V gene lookup returns CDR1 SGHTA and CDR2 FQGTGA.

This clone was observed a handful of times. The V call is TRBV30, the J call TRBJ1-6; TRBD1 matches at 8 bases. The CDR3 spans 14 residues. V dropped 2 bases and J dropped 5; count of bases not matched to a gene: 2. CDR1 is GTSNPN and CDR2 is SVGIG in the germline V gene (reference sequence). The CDR3 is CAWSKGQDNSPLHF. In DNA form, the CDR3 reads TGTGCCTGGAGTAAGGGACAGGATAATTCACCCCTCCACTTT. The full variable domain, its missing parts supplied by reference TRBV30 and TRBJ1-6, is SQTIHQWPATLVQPVGSPLSLECTVEGTSNPNLYWYRQAAGRGLQLLFYSVGIGQISSEVPQNLSASRPQDRQFILSSKKLLLSDSGFYLCAWSKGQDNSPLHFGNGTRLTVT.

The chain couples TRBV3-1 (or the pseudogene TRBV3-2) to TRBJ2-5; TRBD2 matches at 10 bases. Unmatched junction bases numbered 15, after V lost 3 bases and J lost 5 bases. The CDR3 spans 18 residues. Per the germline V gene, CDR1 is LGHDT and CDR2 is YNNKEL (reference sequence). The CDR3 loop is CASSHATGPSGRRETQYF. In nucleotides, the CDR3 is TGTGCCAGCAGCCACGCAACAGGACCTAGCGGGAGACGGGAGACCCAGTACTTC.

This sequence joins TRBV5-1 and TRBJ1-4, with 7 positions matching TRBD1. Germline V gene data show CDR1 as SGHRS and CDR2 as YFSETQ. With V trimmed by 5 bases and J by 4 bases, 8 bases remained unmatched. CDR3 size: 15 residues. The chain's CDR3 is CASREGGSFNEKLFF. CDR3 DNA: TGCGCCAGCAGGGAAGGGGGCTCCTTTAATGAAAAACTGTTTTTT. Drawing the rest from reference TRBV5-1 and TRBJ1-4, the complete variable domain is KAGVTQTPRYLIKTRGQQVTLSCSPISGHRSVSWYQQTPGQGLQFLFEYFSETQRNKGNFPGRFSGRQFSNSRSEMNVSTLELGDSALYLCASREGGSFNEKLFFGSGTQLSVL.

The chain has TRBV2 and TRBJ2-7; 16 bases are a match to TRBD2. CDR1 SNHLY and CDR2 FYNNEI come from the germline V gene. The J segment lost 7 bases and the V segment lost 5 bases, leaving 8 bases of the junction unmatched. The CDR3 runs 16 residues. In nucleotides, the CDR3 is TGTGCCAGCAGTCGGGGACTAGCGGGAGGGCCGGGGGAGCAGTACTTC. Translation: CASSRGLAGGPGEQYF.

The chain carries TRBV29-1 and TRBJ1-1; D may be TRBD1 (5 bases). V was shortened by 4 bases and J by 1 base, with 7 bases between the two germline ends. Germline V gives CDR1 SQVTM, CDR2 ANQGSEA. There are 12 residues in the CDR3. CDR3 bases: TGCAGCGTTGGTCAGGGGAACACTGAAGCTTTCTTT. Translating it yields CSVGQGNTEAFF. Full variable domain (rest looked up from reference TRBV29-1 and TRBJ1-1): SAVISQKPSRDICQRGTSLTIQCQVDSQVTMMFWYRQQPGQSLTLIATANQGSEATYESGFVIDKFPISRPNLTFSTLTVSNMSPEDSSIYLCSVGQGNTEAFFGQGTRLTVV.

This rearrangement joins TRBV5-1 to TRBJ1-4; 7 nucleotides align to TRBD1. Germline assignment: CDR1 SGHRS and CDR2 YFSETQ. V trimming: 5 bases; J trimming: 6 bases; junction bases outside the gene matches: 4. CDR3 size: 13 residues. The CDR3, as DNA: TGCGCCAGCAGTTTTACAGGGGATGAAAAACTGTTTTTT. Translated: CASSFTGDEKLFF.

This chain uses TRBV3-1 (or the pseudogene TRBV3-2) with TRBJ2-1; the match to TRBD2 covers 11 bases. V trimming: 3 bases; J trimming: 8 bases; junction bases outside the gene matches: 12. This CDR3 is 17 amino acids long. CDR1 and CDR2 (germline): LGHDT, YNNKEL (reference sequence). The CDR3 DNA reads as TGTGCCAGCAGCCATAGACTAGCGGGAAGGAGGGGCGATGAGCAGTTCTTC. Translated, it gives CASSHRLAGRRGDEQFF.

This clone has just a few counts. This chain joins TRBV7-8 and TRBJ2-7; D unclear. The CDR3 has 14 residues. Trimming cost V 7 bases and J 2 bases, with 15 bases left between them. The germline V gene encodes CDR1 SGHVS and CDR2 FQNEAQ. The CDR3 is CASTPWSDPYEQYF. CDR3 in DNA: TGTGCCAGCACCCCTTGGAGCGATCCCTACGAGCAGTACTTC. The full variable domain, in which reference TRBV7-8 and TRBJ2-7 provide the parts outside the CDR3, is GAGVSQSPRYKVAKRGQDVALRCDPISGHVSLFWYQQALGQGPEFLTYFQNEAQLDKSGLPSDRFFAERPEGSVSTLKIQRTQQEDSAVYLCASTPWSDPYEQYFGPGTRLTVT.

The rearrangement uses TRBV19 and TRBJ1-3, with TRBD1 as a possible D gene (6 bases). The CDR3 runs to 14 residues. The V and J ends lost 7 bases and 1 base respectively, with 11 bases between them. Germline loops: CDR1 LNHDA, CDR2 SQIVND (reference sequence). DNA of the CDR3: TGTGCCAGTACCCGAGGGGGGTCTGGAAACACCATATATTTT. Translation gives CASTRGGSGNTIYF.

A note on this clone: Other DNA sequences within the sample encode an identical CDR3. The chain couples TRBV10-1 to TRBJ2-5; 7 positions agree with TRBD1. The CDR3 length is 14 residues. Germline V gene lookup returns CDR1 WNHNN and CDR2 SYGVQD (reference sequence). Trimming at V came to 4 bases and at J to 1 base, leaving 3 bases not matched to a gene. CDR3 coding DNA: TGCGCCAGCAGTGCAGGGGGTCCCCAAGAGACCCAGTACTTC. Protein product: CASSAGGPQETQYF.

The V and J genes are TRBV21-1 and TRBJ2-5. TRBV21-1 is reported as a pseudogene. The CDR3 is made up of 16 amino acids. Written as DNA, the CDR3 is TGTGCCAGCAGTGTTCCGAGGGGGGCGCATGGGGAGACCCAGTACTTC. Protein sequence: CASSVPRGAHGETQYF.

This clone was detected once. The chain links TRBV3-1 (or the pseudogene TRBV3-2) to TRBJ1-1, with a weak D call TRBD1 (6 bases). Per the germline V gene, CDR1 is LGHDT and CDR2 is YNNKEL (reference sequence). The V gene lost 2 bases and the J gene lost 0 bases, with 16 bases spanning the gap. This CDR3 comprises 17 residues. CDR3 coding DNA: TGTGCCAGCAGCCAATTTACACAGGGCAATATGAACACTGAAGCTTTCTTT. Its translation is CASSQFTQGNMNTEAFF.

The chain joins TRBV20-1 to TRBJ2-5; no definite D call. The V and J ends lost 3 bases and 2 bases respectively, with 19 bases between them. The CDR3 runs to 16 residues. Per germline, CDR1 DFQATT and CDR2 SNEGSKA (reference sequence). The CDR3 loop reads CSASAGPNAVQETQYF. The DNA for the CDR3 is TGCAGTGCTAGTGCAGGCCCCAATGCAGTACAAGAGACCCAGTACTTC.

V and J are TRBV5-8 and TRBJ2-1, with TRBD1 matching over 9 bases. Germline values: CDR1 SGHTS, CDR2 YDEGEE. The junction had 3 bases not matched to a gene; V was cut back by 4 bases and J by 1 base. CDR3 length: 15 amino acids. CDR3 DNA sequence: TGTGCCAGCAGCCCTGGACAGGGGTCCTACAATGAGCAGTTCTTC. Translating it yields CASSPGQGSYNEQFF.

The genes are TRBV7-9 and TRBJ1-2, with D unclear. The CDR3 sequence is 16 residues long. Germline assignment: CDR1 SEHNR and CDR2 FQNEAQ (reference sequence). V lost 5 bases, J lost 4 bases, and 20 bases lay in between. The CDR3 sequence is CASSQTGSVWGYGYTF. The CDR3 nucleotides are TGTGCCAGCAGCCAAACCGGGTCGGTGTGGGGCTATGGCTACACCTTC.

The chain links TRBV9 to TRBJ2-3; D possibly matches TRBD1 or TRBD2 (5 bases each). V was trimmed by 3 bases and J by 6 bases, leaving 11 bases between them. Germline V gene lookup returns CDR1 SGDLS and CDR2 YYNGEE. The CDR3 runs to 13 residues. In nucleotides, the CDR3 is TGTGCCAGCAGCGCCGAGGGGTTTGATACGCAGTATTTT. Amino acids: CASSAEGFDTQYF.

The V call is TRBV23-1, the J call TRBJ1-6, with a possible D match to TRBD1 (5 bases). TRBV23-1 is classed as an ORF, of uncertain function. The CDR3 covers 17 residues. V was pared by 8 bases and J by 0 bases, with 17 bases between. The CDR3 loop reads CASLRTGGFSYNSPLHF. CDR3 nucleotide sequence: TGCGCCAGCCTCCGGACGGGGGGTTTCTCCTATAATTCACCCCTCCACTTT.

V is TRBV6-1 and J is TRBJ2-1; TRBD2 is a possible D gene (6 bases). This CDR3 has 15 amino acids. Trimming removed 2 bases from V and 7 bases from J, with 15 bases in between. Per the germline V gene, CDR1 is MNHNS and CDR2 is SASEGT. The CDR3 DNA sequence: TGTGCCAGCAGTGAAAGTCCAGCGGGTGGGAATGAGCAGTTCTTC. Protein product: CASSESPAGGNEQFF.